This T cell receptor beta chain came from a study of OX40 agonist ivuxolimab in advanced cancers. Only in-frame clones appear in the TCRdb table, and some are missing; sequencing was by immunoSEQ multiplex PCR. In the table there are 15,000 to 25,000 clones, approximately 88% of which are singletons. The V and J ends lost 3 bases and 0 bases respectively, with 9 bases between them. Germline V gives CDR1 MGHRA, CDR2 YSYEKL. The CDR3 covers 14 residues. Sequenced here: CD4+ or CD8+ T cells sorted from blood, sampled in a trial of the OX40 agonist ivuxolimab. The TCR originated in an adult with an advanced solid tumor such as melanoma, head and neck, liver or kidney cancer. V usage is TRBV4-1 and J usage is TRBJ2-7; D not certain. CDR3 sequence: CASSHTPRSYEQYF. CDR3 bases: TGCGCCAGCAGCCACACCCCGCGCTCCTACGAGCAGTACTTC.